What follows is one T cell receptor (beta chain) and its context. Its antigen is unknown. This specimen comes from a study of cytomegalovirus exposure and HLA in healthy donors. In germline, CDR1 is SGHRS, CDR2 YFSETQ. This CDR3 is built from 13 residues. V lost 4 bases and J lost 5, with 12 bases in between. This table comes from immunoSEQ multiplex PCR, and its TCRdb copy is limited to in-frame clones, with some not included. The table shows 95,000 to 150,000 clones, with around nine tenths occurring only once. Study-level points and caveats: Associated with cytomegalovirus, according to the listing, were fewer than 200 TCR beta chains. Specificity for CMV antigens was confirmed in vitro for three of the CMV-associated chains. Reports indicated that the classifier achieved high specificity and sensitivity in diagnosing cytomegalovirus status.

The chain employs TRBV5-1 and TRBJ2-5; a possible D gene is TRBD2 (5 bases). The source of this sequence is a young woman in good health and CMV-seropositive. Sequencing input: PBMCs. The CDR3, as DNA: TGCGCCAGCAGCCCAAGCGGCCAGGAGACCCAGTACTTC. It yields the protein CASSPSGQETQYF. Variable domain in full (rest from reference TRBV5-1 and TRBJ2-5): KAGVTQTPRYLIKTRGQQVTLSCSPISGHRSVSWYQQTPGQGLQFLFEYFSETQRNKGNFPGRFSGRQFSNSRSEMNVSTLELGDSALYLCASSPSGQETQYFGPGTRLLVL.